The TCR beta chain under discussion was sequenced for a study of blood T cells in healthy people across ages (dated by TCRdb to between 2015 and 2017). In the study overall: In model experiments, template switching captured about one uniquely barcoded TCR beta cDNA molecule for every two T cells. For two donors (one aged 18 to 30 and one aged 80 or older), the study analyzed two additional independent replicas of 1 million unique cDNA reads from the same blood draw. To track age-related changes in TCR beta repertoire diversity, the study relied on deep sequencing normalized with unique cDNA molecular identifiers. The donors were divided into four age groups: young (average around 15 years), middle-aged (around 37), aged (about 60) and long-lived (roughly 82).

Libraries were built with 5' RACE. Sequencing instrument: Illumina HiSeq 2500. A second PCR of roughly 6 to 11 cycles was run with a J-beta primer mix and a sample-barcoded 5' primer. Each TCR beta cDNA molecule received a unique molecular identifier from a template-switch 5' adaptor carrying 12 random nucleotides. Each sample yielded at least 3 million CDR3-containing paired-end reads. First-strand cDNA was synthesized from all RNA with the Mint cDNA synthesis kit, primed by a TRBC-specific oligonucleotide. Following uracil-DNA glycosylase treatment, all cDNA underwent a first 18-cycle PCR with the universal primers M1SS and BC2_uni_R. Regarding the original processing steps: Normalization of each sample was performed by random selection of 1 million high-quality reads, each carrying a distinct molecular identifier. Instead of being binned into consensus sequences, reads with shared molecular identifiers were discarded. MiTCR, with a Q25 quality threshold and the strictest error-elimination algorithm, was used for CDR3 identification, clonotype clustering and error correction. A nonparametric unseen species model with Euler transformation was used to estimate lower-bound total TCR beta diversity. TCRdb cleaned the public reads at Q25 with fastp, built clones with MiXCR and kept in-frame beta chains. All rows with the same CDR3 protein become a single entry with the most common DNA and genes. It is TCRdb's table, rather than the study itself, that gives the V and J calls and clone size. This sample gives fewer than 1,200,000 distinct CDR3 sequences in total; 20% to 25% of them show up just once. The ten biggest clones cover about 0.69% of the sample.

What the work shows at the level of the full study, not this receptor alone: Donor CMV infection status was unknown, potentially confounding age-related changes in expanded clonotypes. Since profiling was done on bulk unsorted PBMCs, naive and antigen-experienced compartments could not be conclusively compared. As age increased, observed TCR beta diversity per million T cells dropped in a roughly linear way, and a significant reduction was already evident by age around 41. The percentage of naive T cells measured by flow cytometry correlated strongly with observed TCR beta diversity. Estimates of total diversity based on one million sequenced T cells were regarded as lower bounds and as underestimates. Compared with the aged group, the long-lived group had more naive CD4+ T cells, fewer expanded clones and increased TCR diversity, a pattern suggesting age selection.

From the cysteine through the phenylalanine, the CDR3 covers 12 amino acids. Of all the DNA, just the CDR3 is kept, 36 bases in frame from base 1. Relative to germline, V is missing 9 bases and J is missing 8 bases, with 7 bases of the junction outside any gene match. Note on this clonotype: Which antigen it targets is not known. Base qualities were left out, and no much larger clone turns up one base away.

The donors were roughly 38 Caucasian individuals from Russia, aged 6 to 90 years, who were systemically healthy. Each donor gave approximately 9.3 milliliters of peripheral blood, collected into EDTA-treated Vacutainer tubes. Ficoll-Paque density-gradient centrifugation was used to isolate PBMCs, with at least 7 million obtained per sample. Trizol reagent was used to extract total RNA from PBMCs, with at least 5 micrograms per sample. The percentages of naive CD45RAhigh/CD27high T cells were determined by flow cytometry on a PBMC aliquot from every donor. These sequences were also reported in another study, on T cells of mothers and their children. As that second paper reports: Nine systemically healthy Caucasian individuals served as donors, namely three mothers together with their six children. cDNA synthesis consumed the entire amount of extracted RNA, loaded at 1.5 ug RNA in each 15 ul reaction. Sample barcodes and 2-4 random nucleotides were added via the M1S primer in the second PCR. Over 9.5 million TCR beta CDR3 reads were obtained for each mother, and 2.7 million or so reads were obtained for each child. In both related and unrelated pairs, thymic selection shapes the output of TCR recombination in a similar way, with inherited differences having only a minor effect. Related mother-child pairs always showed normalized repertoire overlap that was slightly higher than in unrelated mother-child pairs, though the difference was never significant. No persistent microchimeric T cell clones were found, with a detection sensitivity of approximately 95 clones per million clonotypes. In the study, deep NGS was used to compare the TCR beta repertoires of mothers and children, and features distinguishing related mother-child pairs from unrelated individuals were sought. The mean age was about 40 +/- 4 years for the mothers and about 12 +/- 4 years for the children. Libraries were sequenced on Illumina HiSeq 2000 with 100+100 nt paired-end reads after adapter ligation with NEBNext reagents. To prevent cross-contamination, the mother and child libraries were prepared one month apart and sequenced in separate runs. For each donor, between about 500,000 and 2,000,000 distinct TCR beta clonotypes were identified. Naive TCR beta clonotypes were estimated from low-frequency clonotypes matched to each donor's FACS-determined naive share, without sorting.

In this chain, TRBV12-3 or TRBV12-4 is recombined with TRBJ1-5, and TRBD1 matches 7 of the central bases. Sample: blood. The receptor was isolated from a girl under 10 years old in good health. This receptor carries the CDR3 CASRQGVKPQHF. The DNA is TGTGCCAGTCGACAGGGAGTAAAGCCCCAGCATTTT.